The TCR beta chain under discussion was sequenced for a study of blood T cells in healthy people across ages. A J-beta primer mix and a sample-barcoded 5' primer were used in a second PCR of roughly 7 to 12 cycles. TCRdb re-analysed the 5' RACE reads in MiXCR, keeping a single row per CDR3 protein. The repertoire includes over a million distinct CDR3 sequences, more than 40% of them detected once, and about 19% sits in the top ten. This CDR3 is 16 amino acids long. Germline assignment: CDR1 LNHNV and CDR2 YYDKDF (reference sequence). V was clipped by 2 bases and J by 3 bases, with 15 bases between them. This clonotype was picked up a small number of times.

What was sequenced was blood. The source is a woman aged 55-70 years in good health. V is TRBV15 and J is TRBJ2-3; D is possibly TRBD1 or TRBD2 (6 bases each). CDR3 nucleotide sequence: TGTGCCACCAGCAGACCGCGAGGGGGGAAAACAGATACGCAGTATTTT. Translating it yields CATSRPRGGKTDTQYF.